The sequence of this TCR beta chain was determined in a study of blood T cell repertoires in COVID-19. Here immunoSEQ multiplex PCR was the method, and the copy in TCRdb shows in-frame clones only, minus some. Of 350,000 to 400,000 clones in the sample, 88% were seen once. V dropped 4 bases and J dropped 4; count of bases not matched to a gene: 10. The CDR3 contains 15 residues. Germline-derived CDR1 and CDR2 are MDHEN and SYDVKM. Recruits, aged roughly 18 to 90 years, lived in approximately 26 US areas. Cohorts were assigned according to the clinical history that participants reported. Each recovered donor of Cohort 3 presented with two negative PCRs, clearance, or symptom resolution.

V gene TRBV28 combines with J gene TRBJ2-7; 7 bases agree with TRBD1. The sequence derives from a woman in her late teens or twenties who had recovered from COVID-19. Sequencing used PBMCs or T cells enriched from blood (not recorded which). CDR3 amino acids: CASSSRDRPFYEQYF. The CDR3 region has the DNA TGTGCCAGCAGTTCCCGGGACAGACCATTTTACGAGCAGTACTTC.